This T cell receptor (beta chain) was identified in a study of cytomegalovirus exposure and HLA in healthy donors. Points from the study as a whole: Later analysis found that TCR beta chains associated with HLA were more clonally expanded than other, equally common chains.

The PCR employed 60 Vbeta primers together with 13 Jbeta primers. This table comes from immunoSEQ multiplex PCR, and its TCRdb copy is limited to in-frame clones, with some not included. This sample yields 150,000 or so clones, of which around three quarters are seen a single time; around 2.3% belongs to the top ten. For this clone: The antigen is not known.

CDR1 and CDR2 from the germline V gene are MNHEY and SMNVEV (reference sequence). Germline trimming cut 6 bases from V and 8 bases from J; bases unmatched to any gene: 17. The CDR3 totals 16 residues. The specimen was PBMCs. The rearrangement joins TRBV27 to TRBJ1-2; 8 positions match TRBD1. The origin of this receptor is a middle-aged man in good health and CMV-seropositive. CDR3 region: CASSPSGGFSLGGYTF. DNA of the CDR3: TGTGCCAGCAGCCCTTCAGGGGGCTTTTCTCTGGGCGGCTACACCTTC.